The 30 T cell receptor beta chains listed next were all sequenced from one sample in a study of blood T cell repertoires in COVID-19. TCRdb's copy holds only in-frame clones and misses some; the assay was immunoSEQ multiplex PCR. The repertoire consists of around 300,000 clones, with roughly 88% occurring once and the leading ten covering about 3%. Material: peripheral blood. The receptors here all came from a woman aged 25 to 39 with active or convalescent COVID-19.

This clone appeared once. The rearrangement joins TRBV6-5 to TRBJ2-7; D perhaps matches TRBD1 (6 bases). V was trimmed by 5 bases and J by 2 bases, leaving 16 bases between them. CDR1 is MNHEY, CDR2 SVGAGI, per germline. This CDR3 is 15 amino acids long. The chain's CDR3 is CASSRGQYGPYEQYF. The CDR3 DNA follows: TGTGCCAGCAGTCGAGGACAGTACGGGCCCTACGAGCAGTACTTC.

The rearrangement links TRBV5-6 to TRBJ2-1; 7 bases line up with TRBD2. J lost 4 bases, V lost 6 bases, and 7 bases had no gene match. The CDR3 contains 14 residues. The germline gives CDR1 SGHDT, CDR2 YYEEEE. CDR3: CASNEAGEYNEQFF. The CDR3 region has the DNA TGTGCCAGCAACGAGGCGGGGGAGTACAATGAGCAGTTCTTC.

This chain connects TRBV3-1 (or the pseudogene TRBV3-2) to TRBJ2-1, with 8 bases fitting TRBD1. The CDR3 spans 15 residues. J gave up 7 bases and V 4 bases, and 9 bases lay outside the gene matches. Germline CDR1 reads LGHDT; CDR2 reads YNNKEL (reference sequence). Written as DNA, the CDR3 is TGTGCCAGCAGCCCTTCACGACAGGGGCCAAATGAGCAGTTCTTC. Translation gives CASSPSRQGPNEQFF.

The genes are TRBV19 and TRBJ2-2, with TRBD2 identical over 12 bases. V lost 0 bases, J lost 8 bases, and 1 base stayed unmatched. Germline V gene data show CDR1 as LNHDA and CDR2 as SQIVND (reference sequence). The CDR3 is made up of 15 amino acids. CDR3 amino acids: CASSIEGLAGGELFF. DNA of the CDR3: TGTGCCAGTAGTATAGAAGGACTAGCGGGGGGGGAGCTGTTTTTT.

The rearrangement joins TRBV6-2 or TRBV6-3 to TRBJ1-1; 7 nucleotides agree with TRBD1. CDR1 is MNHEY and CDR2 is SVGEGT in the germline V gene. With V trimmed by 6 bases and J by 6 bases, 10 bases remained unmatched. The CDR3 consists of 14 residues. The CDR3 sequence is CASSTSEGASEAFF. CDR3 coding DNA: TGTGCCAGCAGCACTTCGGAGGGGGCTTCTGAAGCTTTCTTT.

The chain couples TRBV5-8 to TRBJ1-1; 7 bases align to TRBD1. This CDR3 spans 14 amino acids. The germline V gene encodes CDR1 SGHTS and CDR2 YDEGEE. The V segment lost 4 bases and the J segment 0 bases; nucleotides outside the gene matches: 3. CDR3 sequence: CASSPRGLNTEAFF. DNA of the CDR3: TGTGCCAGCAGCCCGAGGGGGCTGAACACTGAAGCTTTCTTT.

The gene calls are TRBV24-1 and TRBJ2-7; D remains ambiguous. V lost 4 bases and J lost 6, with 15 bases in between. The CDR3 consists of 14 residues. Germline V CDR1 and CDR2: KGHDR, SFDVKD. The CDR3 protein is CATSDHAGFAEQYF. CDR3 DNA sequence: TGTGCCACCAGTGACCACGCAGGATTCGCCGAGCAGTACTTC.

In this sample, this clone turned up a few times. The chain couples TRBV30 to TRBJ1-1; 12 bases align to TRBD1. The V segment lost 7 bases and the J segment 11 bases; nucleotides outside the gene matches: 14. Germline CDR1 reads GTSNPN; CDR2 reads SVGIG (reference sequence). This CDR3 has 14 residues. In DNA form, the CDR3 reads TGTGCCTTTGGGACCTCCGGGACAGGGGGCAAGGCTTTCTTT. Protein product: CAFGTSGTGGKAFF.

The gene calls are TRBV6-2 or TRBV6-3 and TRBJ2-3; 10 bases align to TRBD2. J lost 0 bases, V lost 0 bases, and 6 bases had no gene match. Germline lookup yields CDR1 MNHEY and CDR2 SVGEGT. The CDR3 covers 18 residues. The CDR3 region has the DNA TGTGCCAGCAGTTACTCCTCACTAGCGGGGTATAGCACAGATACGCAGTATTTT. Translation gives CASSYSSLAGYSTDTQYF.

This clone was detected only a few times. The V call is TRBV25-1, the J call TRBJ1-1, with TRBD1 identical over 12 bases. CDR1 is MGHDK and CDR2 is SYGVNS in the germline V gene. This CDR3 is built from 17 residues. Trimming took 4 bases from V and 4 from J; bases not matched to a gene: 10. The CDR3 sequence: CASSGWGTGGAGTEAFF. CDR3 bases: TGTGCCAGCAGTGGGTGGGGGACAGGGGGCGCTGGCACTGAAGCTTTCTTT.

This clone was counted between two and nine times. The gene calls are TRBV6-4 and TRBJ2-3; 7 bases are shared with TRBD1. The CDR3 contains 17 residues. V shed 6 bases, J shed 0 bases, and the junction held 12 bases outside the gene matches. Germline V gene sequence: CDR1 MRHNA, CDR2 SNTAGT. The CDR3 DNA sequence: TGTGCCAGCAGCCTGACGGGGACAGCGACTAGCACAGATACGCAGTATTTT. This sequence encodes CASSLTGTATSTDTQYF.

This chain uses TRBV30 with TRBJ1-2, with 7 bases identical to TRBD1. In germline, CDR1 is GTSNPN, CDR2 SVGIG (reference sequence). The CDR3 covers 15 residues. Losses at the gene ends were 5 bases for V and 1 base for J; bases not matched to a gene: 10. The CDR3 DNA follows: TGTGCCTGGGTGAAGGGACAGTATAGTAACTATGGCTACACCTTC. Translating it yields CAWVKGQYSNYGYTF.

The V and J genes are TRBV2 and TRBJ1-1; a weak D match, TRBD1 (6 bases). Germline V CDR1 and CDR2: SNHLY, FYNNEI. The germline V and J ends were trimmed by 2 bases and 1 base, with 8 bases remaining between them. The CDR3 has 14 amino acids. CDR3 sequence (DNA): TGTGCCAGCAGTGAAACAGGGTCGAACACTGAAGCTTTCTTT. Translation gives CASSETGSNTEAFF.

Remarks on this clone: The junction does not match germline at one end; this may be a read error. The genes are TRBV28 and TRBJ2-1; 10 positions agree with TRBD2. This CDR3 has 14 amino acids. Germline lookup yields CDR1 MDHEN and CDR2 SYDVKM. CDR3 DNA: TGTGCCAGCAGTTTCCATGACAAGCGGGGGGGTATAATCTTC. Protein sequence: CASSFHDKRGGIIF.

V gene TRBV9 combines with J gene TRBJ2-2; 7 bases fit TRBD2. This CDR3 is built from 17 residues. From germline, CDR1 is SGDLS and CDR2 YYNGEE. The V gene end was trimmed by 0 bases and the J gene end by 5 bases; junction bases not matched to a gene: 10. The CDR3 DNA sequence: TGTGCCAGCAGCGTAGCGGCCGCGACTAGCAGGACCGGGGAGCTGTTTTTT. It specifies CASSVAAATSRTGELFF.

A remark on this clone: The same CDR3 arises from other DNA sequences in this sample as well. The chain carries TRBV5-6 and TRBJ1-2; 7 bases are a match to TRBD1. Germline CDR1 and CDR2: SGHDT and YYEEEE. The CDR3 has 13 amino acids. The V and J ends lost 3 bases and 2 bases, in that order; junction bases with no gene match: 1. CDR3 nucleotide sequence: TGTGCCAGCAGCTCGACAGGGAACTATGGCTACACCTTC. Protein: CASSSTGNYGYTF.

The chain recombines TRBV24-1 with TRBJ2-2, with 7 bases matching TRBD2. The CDR3 sequence is 12 residues long. Germline V gives CDR1 KGHDR, CDR2 SFDVKD. The V and J ends lost 11 bases and 7 bases, in that order; junction bases with no gene match: 6. CDR3 nucleotide sequence: TGTGCCATCGGCGGGGGTGTCGGGGAGCTGTTTTTT. Protein: CAIGGGVGELFF.

This chain joins TRBV6-5 and TRBJ1-2; D unclear. V was trimmed by 5 bases and J by 6 bases, leaving 16 bases between them. The V gene's germline CDR1 is MNHEY and CDR2 SVGAGI. The CDR3 consists of 14 residues. The CDR3 region is CASSTRQAWDGYTF. As DNA, the CDR3 is TGTGCCAGCAGTACCCGCCAGGCATGGGATGGCTACACCTTC.

This chain joins TRBV12-3 or TRBV12-4 and TRBJ1-1, with TRBD1 as a possible D gene (5 bases). The CDR3 spans 13 residues. The V end lost 7 bases, the J end lost 6 bases, and 15 bases lay between the germline ends. CDR3 sequence reads: CASNPGGAAEAFF. CDR3 nucleotides: TGTGCCAGCAACCCCGGAGGGGCAGCTGAAGCTTTCTTT.

J is TRBJ1-2 and V is TRBV5-1; 7 bases fit TRBD1. The CDR3 is 17 residues long. Germline loops: CDR1 SGHRS, CDR2 YFSETQ. With V trimmed by 0 bases and J by 0 bases, 8 bases remained unmatched. CDR3 nucleotide sequence: TGCGCCAGCAGCTTGGGCCCCGGACAGGCGACTAACTATGGCTACACCTTC. It codes for CASSLGPGQATNYGYTF. Filled out from reference TRBV5-1 and TRBJ1-2, the complete variable domain reads KAGVTQTPRYLIKTRGQQVTLSCSPISGHRSVSWYQQTPGQGLQFLFEYFSETQRNKGNFPGRFSGRQFSNSRSEMNVSTLELGDSALYLCASSLGPGQATNYGYTFGSGTRLTVV.

This chain uses TRBV29-1 with TRBJ1-2; 12 bases are shared with TRBD1. V lost 6 bases, J lost 8 bases, and 10 bases stayed unmatched. The CDR3 has 14 residues. Germline-derived CDR1 and CDR2 are SQVTM and ANQGSEA. This CDR3 reads CSVFSGQGAEGYTF. The CDR3 nucleotides are TGCAGCGTCTTCTCGGGACAGGGGGCGGAGGGCTACACCTTC.

The chain joins TRBV5-6 to TRBJ2-3, with a tentative D call TRBD1 (5 bases). Between the trimmed V and J ends, which lost 5 bases and 0 bases, there was a span of 22 bases. The V gene's germline CDR1 is SGHDT and CDR2 YYEEEE. The CDR3 sequence is 18 residues long. The CDR3 protein is CASSPVGASTRSTDTQYF. The CDR3 DNA sequence: TGTGCCAGCAGTCCGGTAGGGGCCAGCACGAGAAGCACAGATACGCAGTATTTT.

The chain employs TRBV11-2 and TRBJ1-3; D unclear. The CDR3 length is 17 residues. In germline, CDR1 is SGHAT, CDR2 FQNNGV. V lost 5 bases, J lost 0 bases, and 17 bases lay in between. The CDR3 sequence: CASSPYGRMLSGNTIYF. The DNA of the CDR3 is TGTGCCAGCAGCCCTTACGGCAGGATGCTCTCTGGAAACACCATATATTTT. The variable domain in full, completed from reference TRBV11-2 and TRBJ1-3, reads EAGVAQSPRYKIIEKRQSVAFWCNPISGHATLYWYQQILGQGPKLLIQFQNNGVVDDSQLPKDRFSAERLKGVDSTLKIQPAKLEDSAVYLCASSPYGRMLSGNTIYFGEGSWLTVV.

By sample share, this clone is medium-sized. This rearrangement joins TRBV30 to TRBJ2-2, with 12 bases aligning to TRBD2. Germline-derived CDR1 and CDR2 are GTSNPN and SVGIG (reference sequence). The J segment lost 3 bases and the V segment lost 6 bases, leaving 2 bases of the junction unmatched. The CDR3 sequence is 14 residues long. The CDR3 sequence: CACGLAGHTGELFF. The CDR3 coding sequence is TGTGCCTGCGGACTAGCGGGGCACACCGGGGAGCTGTTTTTT.

The chain joins TRBV4-2 to TRBJ1-3, with D perhaps matching TRBD1 (6 bases). The CDR3 loop spans 15 amino acids. Germline V lookup: CDR1 LGHNA, CDR2 YNFKEQ. V lost 0 bases to trimming and J lost 3 bases, with 9 bases between them. The CDR3 here is CASSQDWTVGNTIYF. CDR3 nucleotides: TGTGCCAGCAGCCAAGATTGGACAGTTGGAAACACCATATATTTT.

This chain connects TRBV6-2 or TRBV6-3 to TRBJ1-5; D perhaps matches TRBD1 (5 bases). V lost 2 bases, J lost 6 bases, and 8 bases lay in between. Germline CDR1 and CDR2: MNHEY and SVGEGT. The CDR3 is made up of 13 amino acids. CDR3 region: CASSYQGGQPQHF. The CDR3 DNA reads as TGTGCCAGCAGTTACCAGGGAGGTCAGCCCCAGCATTTT.

The rearrangement joins TRBV5-1 to TRBJ2-7, with 8 bases fitting TRBD1. This CDR3 is built from 15 residues. Trimming removed 3 bases from V and 2 bases from J; junction bases left unmatched: 7. CDR1 SGHRS and CDR2 YFSETQ come from the germline V gene. CDR3 nucleotide sequence: TGCGCCAGCAGCTGGGGACAGGTTGGAACCTACGAGCAGTACTTC. Encoded protein: CASSWGQVGTYEQYF.

The chain couples TRBV7-2 to TRBJ2-2, with 8 bases lining up with TRBD2. V shed 7 bases, J shed 5 bases, and the junction held 15 bases outside the gene matches. The CDR3 contains 17 residues. Germline V gene lookup returns CDR1 SGHTA and CDR2 FQGNSA. The CDR3 loop reads CASTSRVAGGLTGELFF. For the CDR3, the DNA is TGTGCCAGCACCTCTAGAGTGGCGGGGGGACTGACCGGGGAGCTGTTTTTT.

The rearrangement joins TRBV5-1 to TRBJ1-1; possibly TRBD1 for D (5 bases). V gave up 2 bases and J gave up 0 bases, with 14 bases separating them. This CDR3 is built from 16 residues. Germline V gene lookup returns CDR1 SGHRS and CDR2 YFSETQ. The CDR3 loop is CASSFRSGTVNTEAFF. The DNA for the CDR3 is TGCGCCAGCAGCTTTCGTTCCGGGACTGTGAACACTGAAGCTTTCTTT. The full variable domain, completed using reference TRBV5-1 and TRBJ1-1, is KAGVTQTPRYLIKTRGQQVTLSCSPISGHRSVSWYQQTPGQGLQFLFEYFSETQRNKGNFPGRFSGRQFSNSRSEMNVSTLELGDSALYLCASSFRSGTVNTEAFFGQGTRLTVV.

This CDR3 is CASSSERVGLHYGYTF. The CDR3 DNA sequence: TGTGCCAGCAGTTCCGAACGGGTCGGGTTACACTATGGCTACACCTTC. The chain combines TRBV6-2 or TRBV6-3 with TRBJ1-2; D unresolved. The ends were cut back, 4 bases at V and 3 bases at J, with 18 bases in the middle. This CDR3 contains 16 residues. The germline gives CDR1 MNHEY, CDR2 SVGEGT.